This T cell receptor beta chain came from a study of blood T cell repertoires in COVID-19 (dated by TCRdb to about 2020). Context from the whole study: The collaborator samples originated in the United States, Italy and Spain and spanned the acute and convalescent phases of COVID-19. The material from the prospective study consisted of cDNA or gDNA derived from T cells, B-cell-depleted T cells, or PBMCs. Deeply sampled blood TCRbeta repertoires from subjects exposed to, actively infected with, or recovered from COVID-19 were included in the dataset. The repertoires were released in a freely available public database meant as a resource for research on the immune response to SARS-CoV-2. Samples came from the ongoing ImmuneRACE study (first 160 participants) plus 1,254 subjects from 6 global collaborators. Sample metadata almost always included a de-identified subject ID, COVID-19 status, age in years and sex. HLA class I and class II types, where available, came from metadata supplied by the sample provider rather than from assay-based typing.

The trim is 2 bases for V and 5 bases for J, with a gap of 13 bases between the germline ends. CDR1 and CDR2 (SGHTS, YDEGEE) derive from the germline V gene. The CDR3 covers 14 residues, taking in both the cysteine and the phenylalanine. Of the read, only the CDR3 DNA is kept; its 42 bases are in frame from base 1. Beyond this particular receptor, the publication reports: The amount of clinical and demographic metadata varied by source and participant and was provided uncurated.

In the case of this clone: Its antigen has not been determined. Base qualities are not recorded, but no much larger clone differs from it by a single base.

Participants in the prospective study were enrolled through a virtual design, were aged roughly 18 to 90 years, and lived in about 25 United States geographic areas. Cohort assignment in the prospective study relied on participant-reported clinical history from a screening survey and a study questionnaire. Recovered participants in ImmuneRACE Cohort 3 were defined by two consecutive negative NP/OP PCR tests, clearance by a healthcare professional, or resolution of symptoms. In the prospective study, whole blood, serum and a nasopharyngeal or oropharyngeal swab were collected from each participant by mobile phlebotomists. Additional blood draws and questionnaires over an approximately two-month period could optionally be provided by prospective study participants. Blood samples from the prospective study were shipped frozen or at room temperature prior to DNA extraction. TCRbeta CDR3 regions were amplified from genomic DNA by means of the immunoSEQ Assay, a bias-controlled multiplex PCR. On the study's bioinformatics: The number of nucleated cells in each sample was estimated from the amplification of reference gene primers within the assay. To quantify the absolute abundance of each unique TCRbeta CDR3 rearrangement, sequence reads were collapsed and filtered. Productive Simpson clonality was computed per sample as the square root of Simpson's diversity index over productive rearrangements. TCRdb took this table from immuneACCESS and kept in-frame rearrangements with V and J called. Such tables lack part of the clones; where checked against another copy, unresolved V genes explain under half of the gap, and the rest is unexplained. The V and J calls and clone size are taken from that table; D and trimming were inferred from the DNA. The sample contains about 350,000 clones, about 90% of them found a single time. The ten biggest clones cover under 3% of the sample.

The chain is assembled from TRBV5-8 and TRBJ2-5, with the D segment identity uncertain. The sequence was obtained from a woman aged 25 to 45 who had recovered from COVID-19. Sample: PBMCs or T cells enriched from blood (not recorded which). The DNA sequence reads TGTGCCAGCAGCTTTCACGTCGCCAGGGAGACCCAGTACTTC. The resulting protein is CASSFHVARETQYF. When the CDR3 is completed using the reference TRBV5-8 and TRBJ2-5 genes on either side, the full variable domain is EAGVTQSPTHLIKTRGQQATLRCSPISGHTSVYWYQQALGLGLQFLLWYDEGEERNRGNFPPRFSGRQFPNYSSELNVNALELEDSALYLCASSFHVARETQYFGPGTRLLVL.